The T cell receptor beta chain described here comes from a study of T cells after yellow fever vaccination. For the study at large: It was SMART-Seq v4 Ultra Low Input that prepared the fractions with low cell numbers. General study findings and limits: Repertoires obtained by FACS sorting could include abundant clonotypes that entered as contaminants from the bulk population. Post-booster samples contained most primary-vaccination clones (about 95% CD4, about 85% CD8).

This clonotype showed up just a few times. Its specificity is not known. The V gene end was trimmed by 5 bases and the J gene end by 10 bases; junction bases not matched to a gene: 13. From germline, CDR1 is SGHRS and CDR2 YFSETQ. The CDR3 totals 15 residues. A universal primer site and UMIs were added as TCR cDNA was made by 5'RACE template switching. MiXCR, applied by TCRdb to the 5' RACE reads, yields one record per CDR3 protein. The sample lists about 110,000 distinct CDR3 sequences, 7.5% to 9.5% seen once, with approximately 24% in the top ten. This chain joins TRBV5-1 and TRBJ2-1; TRBD2 agrees at 9 bases. Sequences were derived from CD8+ T cells sorted from PBMCs, sampled 45 days after the yellow fever booster vaccination. This TCR was sampled from a man under 40 who received the YFV17D yellow fever vaccine. For the CDR3, the DNA is TGCGCCAGCAGTTTCAGGACTAGCGATTCAAGAGAGCAGTTCTTC. This sequence encodes CASSFRTSDSREQFF.